This T cell receptor (beta chain) was captured in a study of blood T cell repertoires in COVID-19. About the study: T cells, B-cell-depleted T cells, or PBMCs provided the cDNA or gDNA that served as material.

Trimming cost V 0 bases and J 6 bases, with 6 bases left between them. The CDR3 has 13 amino acids. Germline values: CDR1 SNHLY, CDR2 FYNNEI. The assay was immunoSEQ multiplex PCR, and TCRdb's table has in-frame clones only and misses some. This table has fewer than 120,000 clones, more than 70% appearing once. This sequence was found in a woman aged 45-65 years with acute or convalescent COVID-19. The chain employs TRBV2 and TRBJ2-1; D may be TRBD1 (6 bases). Specimen: peripheral blood. The CDR3 DNA sequence: TGTGCCAGCAGTGAAGCCAGGGGCAATGAGCAGTTCTTC. Protein: CASSEARGNEQFF.